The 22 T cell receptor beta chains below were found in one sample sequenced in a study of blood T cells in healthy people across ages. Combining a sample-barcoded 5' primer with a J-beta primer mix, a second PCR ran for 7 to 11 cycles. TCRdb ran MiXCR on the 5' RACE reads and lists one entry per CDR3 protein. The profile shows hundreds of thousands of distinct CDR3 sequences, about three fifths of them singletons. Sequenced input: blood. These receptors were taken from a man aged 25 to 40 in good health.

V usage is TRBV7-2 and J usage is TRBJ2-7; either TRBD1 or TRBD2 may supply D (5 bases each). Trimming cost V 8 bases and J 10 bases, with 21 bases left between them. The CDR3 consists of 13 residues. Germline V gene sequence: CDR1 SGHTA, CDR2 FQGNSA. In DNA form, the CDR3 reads TGTGCCAGCGGCCCGGGGCCTAATCAAGCTCAGTACTTC. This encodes CASGPGPNQAQYF.

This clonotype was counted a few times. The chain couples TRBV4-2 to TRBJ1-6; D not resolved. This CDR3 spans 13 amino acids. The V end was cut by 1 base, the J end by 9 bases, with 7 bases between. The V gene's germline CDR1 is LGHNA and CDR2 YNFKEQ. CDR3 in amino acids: CASSQGNGSPLHF. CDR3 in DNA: TGTGCCAGCAGCCAAGGAAATGGTTCACCCCTCCACTTT.

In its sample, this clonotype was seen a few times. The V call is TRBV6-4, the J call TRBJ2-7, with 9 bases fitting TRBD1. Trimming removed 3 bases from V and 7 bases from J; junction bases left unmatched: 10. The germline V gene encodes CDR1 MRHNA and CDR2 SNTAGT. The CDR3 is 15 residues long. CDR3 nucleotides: TGTGCCAGCAGTGAGCCGGGACAGGGTAGTGGGGAGCAGTACTTC. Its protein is CASSEPGQGSGEQYF.

The CDR3 nucleotides are TGCAGTGCCGTGCAGGGGCATGGCTACACCTTC. This gives the protein CSAVQGHGYTF. V gene TRBV20-1 combines with J gene TRBJ1-2, with D possibly matching TRBD1 (6 bases). The CDR3 totals 11 residues. V was clipped by 6 bases and J by 6 bases, with 11 bases between them. The germline V gene has CDR1 DFQATT and CDR2 SNEGSKA (reference sequence).

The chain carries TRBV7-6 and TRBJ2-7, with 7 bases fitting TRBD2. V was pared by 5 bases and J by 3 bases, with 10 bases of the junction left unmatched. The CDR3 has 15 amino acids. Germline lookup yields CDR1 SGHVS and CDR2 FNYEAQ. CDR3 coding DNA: TGTGCCAGCAGCCAGGAGGCGGGAGCCTTCTACGAGCAGTACTTC. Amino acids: CASSQEAGAFYEQYF.

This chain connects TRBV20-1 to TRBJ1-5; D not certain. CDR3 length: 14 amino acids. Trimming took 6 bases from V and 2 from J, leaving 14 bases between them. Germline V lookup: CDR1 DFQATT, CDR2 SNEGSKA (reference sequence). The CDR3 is CSAAIPEGNQPQHF. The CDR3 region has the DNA TGCAGTGCCGCTATACCGGAGGGCAATCAGCCCCAGCATTTT.

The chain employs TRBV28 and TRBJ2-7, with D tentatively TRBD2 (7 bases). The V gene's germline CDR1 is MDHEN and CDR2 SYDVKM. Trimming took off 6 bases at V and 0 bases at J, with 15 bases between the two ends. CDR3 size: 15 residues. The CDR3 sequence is CASRRGGGDSYEQYF. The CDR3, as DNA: TGTGCCAGCAGGAGGGGGGGAGGGGACTCCTACGAGCAGTACTTC.

The CDR3 loop reads CASSSVTNYGYTF. CDR3 sequence (DNA): TGTGCCAGCAGTTCCGTTACTAACTATGGCTACACCTTC. The gene calls are TRBV27 and TRBJ1-2; D call uncertain. The germline V gene has CDR1 MNHEY and CDR2 SMNVEV (reference sequence). Trimming stripped 4 bases from V and 0 bases from J, with 6 bases between. The CDR3 totals 13 residues.

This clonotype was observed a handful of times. CDR3 sequence (DNA): TGTGCCAGCAGTTTAGTAGCCCAGGCCTCCGGGGAGACCCAGTACTTC. Protein product: CASSLVAQASGETQYF. The chain links TRBV12-3 or TRBV12-4 to TRBJ2-5; no definite D call. CDR3 length equals 16 residues. Trimming stripped 1 base from V and 5 bases from J, with 17 bases between.

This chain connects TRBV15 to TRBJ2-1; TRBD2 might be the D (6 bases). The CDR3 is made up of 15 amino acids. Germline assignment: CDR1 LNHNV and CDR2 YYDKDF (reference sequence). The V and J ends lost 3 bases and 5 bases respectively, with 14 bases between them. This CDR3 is CATSRGLGGDNEQFF. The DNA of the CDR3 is TGTGCCACCAGCAGGGGCCTAGGAGGGGACAATGAGCAGTTCTTC.

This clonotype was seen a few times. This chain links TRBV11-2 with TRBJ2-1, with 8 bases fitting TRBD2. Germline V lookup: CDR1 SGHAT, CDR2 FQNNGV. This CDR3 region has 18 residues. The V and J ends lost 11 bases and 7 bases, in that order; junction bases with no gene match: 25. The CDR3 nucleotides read TGTGCCGTAATCTCACGCTTCGGGGGGGCCGGGTCAAGGAATGAGCAGTTCTTC. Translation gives CAVISRFGGAGSRNEQFF.

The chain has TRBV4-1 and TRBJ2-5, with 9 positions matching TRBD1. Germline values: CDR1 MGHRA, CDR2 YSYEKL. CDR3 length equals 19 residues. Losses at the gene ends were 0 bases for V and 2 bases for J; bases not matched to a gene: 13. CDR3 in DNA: TGCGCCAGCAGCCAAGAAATGCTGAGACCGGGACAGGGACAAGAGACCCAGTACTTC. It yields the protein CASSQEMLRPGQGQETQYF.

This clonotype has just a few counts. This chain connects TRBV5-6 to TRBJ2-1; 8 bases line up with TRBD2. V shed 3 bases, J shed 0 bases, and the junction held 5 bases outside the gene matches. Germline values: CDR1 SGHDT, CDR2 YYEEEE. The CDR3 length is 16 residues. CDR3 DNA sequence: TGTGCCAGCAGCTATCGGAGCGGGGGCTCCTACAATGAGCAGTTCTTC. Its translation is CASSYRSGGSYNEQFF. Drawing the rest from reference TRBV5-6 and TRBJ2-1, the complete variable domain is DAGVTQSPTHLIKTRGQQVTLRCSPKSGHDTVSWYQQALGQGPQFIFQYYEEEERQRGNFPDRFSGHQFPNYSSELNVNALLLGDSALYLCASSYRSGGSYNEQFFGPGTRLTVL.

Here the CDR3 DNA reads TGTGCCACCGGGTTAGGGCAGGCTCCCTACGAGCAGTACTTC. This codes for CATGLGQAPYEQYF. This sequence joins TRBV28 and TRBJ2-7; D unclear. Germline V gives CDR1 MDHEN, CDR2 SYDVKM. Trimming cost V 10 bases and J 2 bases, with 18 bases left between them. The CDR3 extends over 14 amino acids.

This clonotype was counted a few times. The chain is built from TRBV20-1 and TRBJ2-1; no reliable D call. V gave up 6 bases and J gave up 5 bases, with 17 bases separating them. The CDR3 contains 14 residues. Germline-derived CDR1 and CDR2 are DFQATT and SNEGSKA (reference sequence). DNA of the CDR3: TGCAGTGCCCCCAGGAAACTCGGAAACAATGAGCAGTTCTTC. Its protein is CSAPRKLGNNEQFF.

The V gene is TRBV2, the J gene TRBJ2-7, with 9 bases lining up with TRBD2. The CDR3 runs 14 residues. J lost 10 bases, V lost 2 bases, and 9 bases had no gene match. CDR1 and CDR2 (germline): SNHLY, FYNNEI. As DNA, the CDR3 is TGTGCCAGCAGTGAAATTCCTGCTAGCGGGGTTCAGTACTTC. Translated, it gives CASSEIPASGVQYF.

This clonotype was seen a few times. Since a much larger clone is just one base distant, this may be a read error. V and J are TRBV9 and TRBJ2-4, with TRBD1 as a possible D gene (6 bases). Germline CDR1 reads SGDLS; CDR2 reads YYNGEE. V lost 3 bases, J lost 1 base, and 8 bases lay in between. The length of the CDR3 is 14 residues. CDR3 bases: TGTGCCAGCAGCGGGCAGGGGGCCAAAAACATTCAGTACTTC. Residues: CASSGQGAKNIQYF.

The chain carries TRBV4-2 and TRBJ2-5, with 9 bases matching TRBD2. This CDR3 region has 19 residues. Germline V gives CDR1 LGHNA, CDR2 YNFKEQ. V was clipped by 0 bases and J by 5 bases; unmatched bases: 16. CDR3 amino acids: CASSQDTGSAGGPFETQYF. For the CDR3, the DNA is TGTGCCAGCAGCCAAGATACGGGTAGCGCGGGGGGGCCTTTTGAGACCCAGTACTTC.

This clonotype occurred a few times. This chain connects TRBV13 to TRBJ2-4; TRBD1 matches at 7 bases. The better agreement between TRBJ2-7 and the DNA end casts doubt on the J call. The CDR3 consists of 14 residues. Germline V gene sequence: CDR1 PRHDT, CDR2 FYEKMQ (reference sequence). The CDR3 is CASTRVDRFYEQYF. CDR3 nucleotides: TGTGCCAGCACCCGCGTGGACAGGTTCTACGAGCAGTACTTC.

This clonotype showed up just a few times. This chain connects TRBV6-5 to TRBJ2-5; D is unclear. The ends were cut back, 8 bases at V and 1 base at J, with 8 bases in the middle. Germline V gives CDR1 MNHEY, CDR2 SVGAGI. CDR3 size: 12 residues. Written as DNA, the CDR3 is TGTGCCAGCGGGTGGACCCAAGAGACCCAGTACTTC. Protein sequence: CASGWTQETQYF.

The CDR3 bases are TGTGCCAGCAGGGACGGGGGGGGCGCCGGCACAGATACGCAGTATTTT. Translation gives CASRDGGGAGTDTQYF. The J gene is TRBJ2-3, the V gene TRBV7-2; 8 bases match TRBD2. Germline V gene sequence: CDR1 SGHTA, CDR2 FQGNSA. The CDR3 has 16 residues. V shed 6 bases and J 1 base; nucleotides not matched to a gene: 9.

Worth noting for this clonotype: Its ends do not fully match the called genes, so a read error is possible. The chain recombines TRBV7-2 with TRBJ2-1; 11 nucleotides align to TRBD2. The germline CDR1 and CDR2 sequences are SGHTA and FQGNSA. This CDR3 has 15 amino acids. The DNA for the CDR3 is TGTGCCAGCAGCTTCCGGACTAGCGGGTACAACGAGCAGTTCTTC. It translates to CASSFRTSGYNEQFF. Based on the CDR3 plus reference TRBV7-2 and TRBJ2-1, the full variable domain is GAGVSQSPSNKVTEKGKDVELRCDPISGHTALYWYRQSLGQGLEFLIYFQGNSAPDKSGLPSDRFSAERTGGSVSTLTIQRTQQEDSAVYLCASSFRTSGYNEQFFGPGTRLTVL.